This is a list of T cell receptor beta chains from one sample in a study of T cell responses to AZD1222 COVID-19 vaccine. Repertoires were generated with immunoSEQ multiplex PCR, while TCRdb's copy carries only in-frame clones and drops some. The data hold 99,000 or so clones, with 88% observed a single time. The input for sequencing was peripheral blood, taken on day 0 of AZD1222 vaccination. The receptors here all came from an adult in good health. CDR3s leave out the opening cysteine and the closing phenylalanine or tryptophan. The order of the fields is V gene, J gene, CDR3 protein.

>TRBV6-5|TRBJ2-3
ASRLAGASDTQY
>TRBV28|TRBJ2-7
ASSVGGADPTHEQY
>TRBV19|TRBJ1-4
ASRSGPTNEKLF
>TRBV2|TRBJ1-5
ASGGNQPQH
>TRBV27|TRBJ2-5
ASSSSGPGGTQY
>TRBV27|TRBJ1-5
ASSYGRGGQPQH
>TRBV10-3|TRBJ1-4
AISDNRATNEKLF
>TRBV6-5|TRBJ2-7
ASSYSGLAGMYEQY
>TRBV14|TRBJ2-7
ASSLSGTGYEQY
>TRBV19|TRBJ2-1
ATQQGFGTHNEQF